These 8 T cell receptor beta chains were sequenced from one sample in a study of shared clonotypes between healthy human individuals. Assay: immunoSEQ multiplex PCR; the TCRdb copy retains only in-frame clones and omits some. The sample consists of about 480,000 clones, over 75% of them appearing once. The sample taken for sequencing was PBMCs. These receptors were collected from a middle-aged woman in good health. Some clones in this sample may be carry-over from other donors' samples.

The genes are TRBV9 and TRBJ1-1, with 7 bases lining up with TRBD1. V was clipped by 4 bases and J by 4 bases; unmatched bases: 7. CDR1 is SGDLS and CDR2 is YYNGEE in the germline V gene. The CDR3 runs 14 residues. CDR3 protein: CASSREGASTEAFF. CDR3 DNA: TGTGCCAGCAGCCGGGAGGGGGCGAGCACTGAAGCTTTCTTT.

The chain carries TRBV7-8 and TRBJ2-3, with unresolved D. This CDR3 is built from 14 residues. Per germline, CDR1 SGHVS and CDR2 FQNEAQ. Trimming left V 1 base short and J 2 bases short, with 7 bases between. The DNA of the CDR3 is TGTGCCAGCAGCTTAGAAGGAGACACAGATACGCAGTATTTT. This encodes CASSLEGDTDTQYF. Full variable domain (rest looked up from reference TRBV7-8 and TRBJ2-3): GAGVSQSPRYKVAKRGQDVALRCDPISGHVSLFWYQQALGQGPEFLTYFQNEAQLDKSGLPSDRFFAERPEGSVSTLKIQRTQQEDSAVYLCASSLEGDTDTQYFGPGTRLTVL.

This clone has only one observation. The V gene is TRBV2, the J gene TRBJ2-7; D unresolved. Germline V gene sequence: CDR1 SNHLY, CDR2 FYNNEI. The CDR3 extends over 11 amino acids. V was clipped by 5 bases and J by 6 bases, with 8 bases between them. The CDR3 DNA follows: TGTGCCAGCAGTTTTCAAGGCGAGCAGTACTTC. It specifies CASSFQGEQYF. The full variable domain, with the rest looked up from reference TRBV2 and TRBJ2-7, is EPEVTQTPSHQVTQMGQEVILRCVPISNHLYFYWYRQILGQKVEFLVSFYNNEISEKSEIFDDQFSVERPDGSNFTLKIRSTKLEDSAMYFCASSFQGEQYFGPGTRLTVT.

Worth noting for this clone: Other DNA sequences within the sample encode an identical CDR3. CDR3 in amino acids: CASSLSSGSSYEQYF. The CDR3 DNA reads as TGTGCCAGCAGTTTATCTAGCGGTAGCTCCTACGAGCAGTACTTC. The chain combines TRBV28 with TRBJ2-7, with TRBD2 identical over 7 bases. Trimming took 1 base from V and 0 from J; bases not matched to a gene: 3. The CDR3 consists of 15 residues. Germline CDR1 and CDR2: MDHEN and SYDVKM.

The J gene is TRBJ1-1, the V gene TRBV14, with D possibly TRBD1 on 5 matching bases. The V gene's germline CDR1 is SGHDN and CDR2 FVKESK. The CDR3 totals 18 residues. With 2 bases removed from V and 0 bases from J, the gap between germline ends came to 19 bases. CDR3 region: CASSQPGRQGLMNTEAFF. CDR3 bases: TGTGCCAGCAGCCAACCAGGGCGGCAGGGCCTCATGAACACTGAAGCTTTCTTT.

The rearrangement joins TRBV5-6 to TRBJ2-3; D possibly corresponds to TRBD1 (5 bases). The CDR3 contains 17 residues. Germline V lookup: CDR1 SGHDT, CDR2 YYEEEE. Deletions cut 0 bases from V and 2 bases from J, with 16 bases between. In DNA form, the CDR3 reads TGTGCCAGCAGCTTGGGGGGCAGGGCTACCTTCACAGATACGCAGTATTTT. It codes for CASSLGGRATFTDTQYF.

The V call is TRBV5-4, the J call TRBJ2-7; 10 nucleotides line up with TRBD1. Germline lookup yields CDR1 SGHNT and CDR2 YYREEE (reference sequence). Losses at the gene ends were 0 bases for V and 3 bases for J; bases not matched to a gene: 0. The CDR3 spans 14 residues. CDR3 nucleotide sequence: TGTGCCAGCAGCTTGGGGACAGGGGGCTACGAGCAGTACTTC. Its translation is CASSLGTGGYEQYF.

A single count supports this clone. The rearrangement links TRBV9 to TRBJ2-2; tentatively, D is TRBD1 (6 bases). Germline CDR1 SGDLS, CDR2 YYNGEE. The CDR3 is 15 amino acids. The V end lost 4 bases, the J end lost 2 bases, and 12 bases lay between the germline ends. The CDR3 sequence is CASSLGHQNTGELFF. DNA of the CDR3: TGTGCCAGCAGCTTGGGACACCAAAACACCGGGGAGCTGTTTTTT.